One sample yielded the 28 T cell receptor beta chains listed below, sequenced in a study of blood T cell repertoires in COVID-19. The assay was immunoSEQ multiplex PCR, and TCRdb's table has in-frame clones only and misses some. The sample records approximately 200,000 clones, approximately 85% being singletons. The sample was peripheral blood. These TCRs come from a human donor with active or convalescent COVID-19. The donor label of this sample is uncertain.

The J gene is TRBJ1-5, the V gene TRBV14; 7 bases are a match to TRBD1. The CDR3 runs to 16 residues. The germline V gene has CDR1 SGHDN and CDR2 FVKESK. The ends lost 8 bases at V and 0 bases at J; junction bases unmatched: 10. DNA for the CDR3: TGTGCCAGCGATAAGACAGGGTTGTTTAGCAATCAGCCCCAGCATTTT. It encodes CASDKTGLFSNQPQHF. The complete variable domain, with remaining parts taken from reference TRBV14 and TRBJ1-5, reads EAGVTQFPSHSVIEKGQTVTLRCDPISGHDNLYWYRRVMGKEIKFLLHFVKESKQDESGMPNNRFLAERTGGTYSTLKVQPAELEDSGVYFCASDKTGLFSNQPQHFGDGTRLSIL.

The gene calls are TRBV29-1 and TRBJ2-7, with 7 bases lining up with TRBD1. CDR1 SQVTM and CDR2 ANQGSEA come from the germline V gene. V lost 4 bases, J lost 2 bases, and 8 bases stayed unmatched. The CDR3 is made up of 14 amino acids. This chain's CDR3 is CSVGRSGGTYEQYF. For the CDR3, the DNA is TGCAGCGTTGGGAGGTCAGGGGGTACCTACGAGCAGTACTTC.

The chain joins TRBV27 to TRBJ1-2, with 10 bases that match TRBD1. The CDR3 is 15 amino acids. V gave up 6 bases and J gave up 5 bases; unmatched junction bases: 9. The germline CDR1 and CDR2 sequences are MNHEY and SMNVEV (reference sequence). The CDR3 protein is CASRQGQGLGYGYTF. The DNA for the CDR3 is TGTGCCAGCAGGCAGGGACAGGGGCTTGGTTATGGCTACACCTTC.

Notes on this clone: Other DNA sequences in this specimen translate into the identical CDR3. The chain links TRBV6-5 to TRBJ2-7; 7 bases line up with TRBD2. The junction had 1 base not matched to a gene; V was cut back by 8 bases and J by 3 bases. Germline CDR1 is MNHEY and CDR2 is SVGAGI. CDR3 size: 11 residues. The CDR3, as DNA: TGTGCCAGCGGGGGGGGCTACGAGCAGTACTTC. It encodes CASGGGYEQYF.

The chain carries TRBV6-4 and TRBJ1-5; perhaps TRBD1 as D (5 bases). V dropped 6 bases and J dropped 7 bases, with 13 bases sitting between them. Germline V gives CDR1 MRHNA, CDR2 SNTAGT. The length of the CDR3 is 13 residues. CDR3 DNA sequence: TGTGCCAGCAGAAAGGGGCCAGGGCAGCCCCAGCATTTT. Its protein product is CASRKGPGQPQHF.

This clone was counted a few times. The V gene is TRBV24-1, the J gene TRBJ1-2; 7 nucleotides match TRBD1. V lost 3 bases to trimming and J lost 4 bases; unmatched junction nucleotides: 10. The CDR3 sequence is 16 residues long. In germline, CDR1 is KGHDR, CDR2 SFDVKD. CDR3 coding DNA: TGTGCCACCAGTGATACGGGAAAAGGGGACAGCTATGGCTACACCTTC. Protein product: CATSDTGKGDSYGYTF.

This chain joins TRBV27 and TRBJ1-4; 7 positions agree with TRBD1. The CDR3 is 16 amino acids. CDR1 is MNHEY and CDR2 is SMNVEV in the germline V gene (reference sequence). V shed 1 base and J 9 bases; nucleotides not matched to a gene: 11. The DNA for the CDR3 is TGTGCCAGCAGTTTATTTCGGGGACAGAAAATCCAAAAACTGTTTTTT. Translating gives CASSLFRGQKIQKLFF. The full variable domain, completed using reference TRBV27 and TRBJ1-4, is EAQVTQNPRYLITVTGKKLTVTCSQNMNHEYMSWYRQDPGLGLRQIYYSMNVEVTDKGDVPEGYKVSRKEKRNFPLILESPSPNQTSLYFCASSLFRGQKIQKLFFGSGTQLSVL.

The chain employs TRBV3-1 (or the pseudogene TRBV3-2) and TRBJ2-7; 12 bases are a match to TRBD2. The CDR3 spans 19 residues. CDR1 and CDR2 (germline): LGHDT, YNNKEL (reference sequence). V shed 4 bases, J shed 2 bases, and the junction held 15 bases outside the gene matches. The CDR3 loop reads CASSLGASGRAGNPYEQYF. Written as DNA, the CDR3 is TGTGCCAGCAGCCTCGGGGCTAGCGGGAGGGCCGGGAACCCCTACGAGCAGTACTTC.

V usage is TRBV7-2 and J usage is TRBJ2-5, with 11 bases aligning to TRBD1. From germline, CDR1 is SGHTA and CDR2 FQGNSA. This CDR3 has 17 amino acids. Trimming at V came to 1 base and at J to 7 bases, leaving 11 bases not matched to a gene. The CDR3, as DNA: TGTGCCAGCAGCTTAGGTGGTCGGGACAGGGGGTTAGGGACCCAGTACTTC. Its translation is CASSLGGRDRGLGTQYF.

The chain uses TRBV28 and TRBJ2-1, with 10 bases fitting TRBD1. This CDR3 contains 14 residues. Germline V gives CDR1 MDHEN, CDR2 SYDVKM. V lost 10 bases to trimming and J lost 4 bases; unmatched junction nucleotides: 7. The CDR3 spells CATNRDRGYNEQFF. CDR3 nucleotides: TGTGCCACCAACCGGGACAGGGGATACAATGAGCAGTTCTTC.

The chain recombines TRBV20-1 with TRBJ2-7; TRBD1 aligns across 10 bases. CDR3 size: 14 residues. CDR1 is DFQATT and CDR2 is SNEGSKA in the germline V gene (reference sequence). J gave up 3 bases and V 3 bases, and 5 bases lay outside the gene matches. The CDR3 sequence is CSASQGQGYYEQYF. CDR3 bases: TGCAGTGCTAGTCAGGGACAGGGGTACTACGAGCAGTACTTC.

This chain connects TRBV27 to TRBJ2-2; 11 bases align to TRBD2. The CDR3 is made up of 18 amino acids. Germline CDR1 and CDR2: MNHEY and SMNVEV (reference sequence). Trimming at V came to 6 bases and at J to 0 bases, leaving 9 bases not matched to a gene. The CDR3 nucleotides are TGTGCCAGCAGATCAACGGGACTAGCGGTCGCGAACACCGGGGAGCTGTTTTTT. This gives the protein CASRSTGLAVANTGELFF.

This chain connects TRBV19 to TRBJ1-1, with 7 bases fitting TRBD1. Germline V lookup: CDR1 LNHDA, CDR2 SQIVND (reference sequence). Germline trimming cut 4 bases from V and 1 base from J; bases unmatched to any gene: 12. The CDR3 covers 17 residues. The DNA of the CDR3 is TGTGCCAGTAGTAGTCCGGGGACAGCTCTAACGAACACTGAAGCTTTCTTT. Translation: CASSSPGTALTNTEAFF.

This chain connects TRBV7-3 to TRBJ2-6; D ambiguous. The germline V gene has CDR1 SGHTA and CDR2 FQGTGA. This CDR3 has 14 amino acids. Trimming shortened V by 3 bases and J by 0 bases, and 3 bases separated the two germline ends. CDR3: CASSFYSGANVLTF. The CDR3 DNA reads TGTGCCAGCAGCTTTTACTCTGGGGCCAACGTCCTGACTTTC.

This clone was found once. The chain has TRBV15 and TRBJ2-3, with D possibly matching TRBD2 (6 bases). The CDR3 is 16 amino acids. Trimming removed 3 bases at V and 0 bases at J, with 13 bases between. Germline lookup yields CDR1 LNHNV and CDR2 YYDKDF (reference sequence). The CDR3 DNA reads TGTGCCACCAGCAGTAATAGCGGAACTAGCACAGATACGCAGTATTTT. Amino acids: CATSSNSGTSTDTQYF.

V is TRBV7-2 and J is TRBJ1-5; D is undetermined. Trimming shortened V by 2 bases and J by 2 bases, and 10 bases separated the two germline ends. Germline assignment: CDR1 SGHTA and CDR2 FQGNSA. The length of the CDR3 is 15 residues. The CDR3 nucleotides are TGTGCCAGCAGCTTACGGGGAGGAGGCAATCAGCCCCAGCATTTT. Protein product: CASSLRGGGNQPQHF.

CDR3: CATAGGTDTQYF. Written as DNA, the CDR3 is TGTGCCACCGCCGGGGGCACAGATACGCAGTATTTT. The chain has TRBV24-1 and TRBJ2-3; D perhaps matches TRBD2 (5 bases). The V and J ends lost 9 bases and 1 base respectively, with 7 bases between them. The CDR3 extends over 12 amino acids. Looked up from germline, CDR1 is KGHDR and CDR2 is SFDVKD.

This chain connects TRBV5-4 to TRBJ1-2; 10 bases are shared with TRBD1. Germline trimming cut 4 bases from V and 8 bases from J; bases unmatched to any gene: 8. Germline V gene lookup returns CDR1 SGHNT and CDR2 YYREEE (reference sequence). CDR3 length: 14 residues. The CDR3 region has the DNA TGTGCCAGCAGCCCGATAGGGACAGGGGAAGGCTACACCTTC. Translating gives CASSPIGTGEGYTF.

CDR3 amino acids: CASSWERVAHNEQFF. In nucleotides, the CDR3 is TGTGCCAGCAGTTGGGAGAGGGTGGCGCACAATGAGCAGTTCTTC. The chain combines TRBV7-8 with TRBJ2-1; D is possibly TRBD2 (5 bases). V lost 6 bases to trimming and J lost 5 bases, with 17 bases between them. The CDR3 is made up of 15 amino acids. Germline values: CDR1 SGHVS, CDR2 FQNEAQ.

This sequence joins TRBV27 and TRBJ2-7; D is ambiguous. CDR1 MNHEY and CDR2 SMNVEV come from the germline V gene (reference sequence). The CDR3 is 16 amino acids. V dropped 5 bases and J dropped 0 bases, with 17 bases sitting between them. CDR3 in amino acids: CASSPRIHSSSYEQYF. For the CDR3, the DNA is TGTGCCAGCAGTCCACGGATCCACAGTTCCTCCTACGAGCAGTACTTC.

The V call is TRBV5-1, the J call TRBJ2-3; 7 bases align to TRBD1. Germline CDR1 reads SGHRS; CDR2 reads YFSETQ. The CDR3 consists of 14 residues. After removal of 5 bases from V and 2 bases from J, the junction contained 5 bases not matched to a gene. The CDR3 spells CASRLQGNTDTQYF. The CDR3 bases are TGCGCCAGCAGGCTACAGGGGAACACAGATACGCAGTATTTT.

V usage is TRBV5-1 and J usage is TRBJ1-2, with TRBD1 matching 7 bases. CDR1 and CDR2 from the germline V gene are SGHRS and YFSETQ. V dropped 0 bases and J dropped 0; count of bases not matched to a gene: 5. There are 16 residues in the CDR3. CDR3 in DNA: TGCGCCAGCAGCTTGGGACAGGGCCCCACTAACTATGGCTACACCTTC. Its translation is CASSLGQGPTNYGYTF. The whole variable domain, filled in from reference TRBV5-1 and TRBJ1-2, reads KAGVTQTPRYLIKTRGQQVTLSCSPISGHRSVSWYQQTPGQGLQFLFEYFSETQRNKGNFPGRFSGRQFSNSRSEMNVSTLELGDSALYLCASSLGQGPTNYGYTFGSGTRLTVV.

This chain uses TRBV7-9 with TRBJ1-6; 8 positions match TRBD1. The germline gives CDR1 SEHNR, CDR2 FQNEAQ (reference sequence). The CDR3 sequence is 15 residues long. After removal of 5 bases from V and 4 bases from J, the junction contained 4 bases not matched to a gene. The CDR3 spells CASSPGTGYNSPLHF. In DNA form, the CDR3 reads TGTGCCAGCAGCCCGGGGACAGGTTATAATTCACCCCTCCACTTT.

Comments on this clone: Other nucleotide sequences in the sample specify the same CDR3. The chain uses TRBV5-1 and TRBJ1-1, with 7 bases matching TRBD1. CDR1 is SGHRS and CDR2 is YFSETQ in the germline V gene. The CDR3 has 14 residues. Losses at the gene ends were 3 bases for V and 4 bases for J; bases not matched to a gene: 6. The CDR3, as DNA: TGCGCCAGCAGCTCTGGGCCAGGGGGCACTGAAGCTTTCTTT. Protein product: CASSSGPGGTEAFF.

The CDR3 nucleotides read TGTGCCAGTCGGGGGCGGGGACAGGGGGCTGAAGCTTTCTTT. Translating it yields CASRGRGQGAEAFF. This chain uses TRBV19 with TRBJ1-1; 11 bases line up with TRBD1. Germline V gene lookup returns CDR1 LNHDA and CDR2 SQIVND (reference sequence). V was pared by 8 bases and J by 6 bases, with 8 bases of the junction left unmatched. The CDR3 runs 14 residues. Full variable domain (missing parts from reference TRBV19 and TRBJ1-1): DGGITQSPKYLFRKEGQNVTLSCEQNLNHDAMYWYRQDPGQGLRLIYYSQIVNDFQKGDIAEGYSVSREKKESFPLTVTSAQKNPTAFYLCASRGRGQGAEAFFGQGTRLTVV.

The chain employs TRBV12-5 and TRBJ2-5; the D is unclear. From germline, CDR1 is LGHNT and CDR2 FRNRAP. V was clipped by 2 bases and J by 2 bases, with 12 bases between them. The CDR3 spans 15 residues. CDR3 region: CASGLPLQYQETQYF. The CDR3 nucleotides read TGTGCTAGTGGTTTGCCTCTACAGTATCAAGAGACCCAGTACTTC.

CDR3 region: CASSFSPRNEQFF. The DNA of the CDR3 is TGCGCCAGCAGCTTTTCCCCGAGAAATGAGCAGTTCTTC. This chain links TRBV5-1 with TRBJ2-1; D remains unclear. The CDR3 contains 13 residues. Deletions cut 2 bases from V and 7 bases from J, with 10 bases between. The germline V gene encodes CDR1 SGHRS and CDR2 YFSETQ.

Of note for this clone: Different DNA sequences within this sample yield the same CDR3. V and J are TRBV9 and TRBJ2-1; no definite D call. The V gene's germline CDR1 is SGDLS and CDR2 YYNGEE. The CDR3 extends over 15 amino acids. Trimming stripped 2 bases from V and 3 bases from J, with 12 bases between. The CDR3 loop reads CASSVAASGYNEQFF. The DNA of the CDR3 is TGTGCCAGCAGCGTCGCGGCCTCCGGCTACAATGAGCAGTTCTTC.